The subject of this entry is one T cell receptor beta chain. Its antigen is not identified. It was with 60 Vbeta and 13 Jbeta primers that the PCR ran. Data came from immunoSEQ multiplex PCR; TCRdb stores just in-frame clones and leaves some out. The sample lists around 110,000 clones; 73% were seen once. These data belong to a study of cytomegalovirus exposure and HLA in healthy donors. Study context: There were approximately 80 million unique TCRs (from HLA-typed donors) in an early data release. Most genotyped donors, 75% to 85% of 398, had Caucasian-associated genetic ancestry.

Findings and limits, study-wide: For TCR beta chains, V- and J-gene trimming was later linked to a missense DCLRE1C variant. Sequencing artifact likely explains a cluster of highly shared sequence variants.

The TCR comes from a man between 25 and 39 years old in good health and CMV-seronegative. Sequencing was performed on PBMCs.

The DNA of the CDR3 is TGTGCCAGCAGCATGACGGGGGGATTAGATGAAAAACTGTTTTTT. Its translation: CASSMTGGLDEKLFF. The chain has TRBV5-6 and TRBJ1-4; TRBD1 is a possible D gene (5 bases). The CDR3 covers 15 residues. V was clipped by 4 bases and J by 6 bases, with 16 bases between them. The germline V gene encodes CDR1 SGHDT and CDR2 YYEEEE.